This entry is about one T cell receptor (beta chain). Its antigen is currently unknown. Distinct nucleotide sequences in the sample also encode this CDR3. V shed 3 bases and J shed 4 bases, with 10 bases lying between them. In germline, CDR1 is SGHAT, CDR2 FQNNGV. The CDR3 runs 13 residues. Sequenced by immunoSEQ multiplex PCR; TCRdb stores in-frame clones only, minus some. The table has 35,000 or so clones, 75% to 90% seen once. This sample is drawn from a study of radiotherapy plus CTLA-4 blockade in lung cancer. Whole-study results and caveats: Early clonal dynamics of blood T cells, together with interferon-beta, were reported as the best response predictor.

V is TRBV11-2 and J is TRBJ2-7; D remains unclear. Sequencing was performed on peripheral blood, taken from a patient treated with radiotherapy plus ipilimumab. This TCR was recovered from a human donor with non-small cell lung cancer who had stable disease on radiotherapy plus ipilimumab. The CDR3 DNA follows: TGTGCCAGCAGCTTGGCTAGACTGTACGAGCAGTACTTC. Translated, it gives CASSLARLYEQYF. The entire variable domain, with the rest obtained from reference TRBV11-2 and TRBJ2-7, is as follows: EAGVAQSPRYKIIEKRQSVAFWCNPISGHATLYWYQQILGQGPKLLIQFQNNGVVDDSQLPKDRFSAERLKGVDSTLKIQPAKLEDSAVYLCASSLARLYEQYFGPGTRLTVT.